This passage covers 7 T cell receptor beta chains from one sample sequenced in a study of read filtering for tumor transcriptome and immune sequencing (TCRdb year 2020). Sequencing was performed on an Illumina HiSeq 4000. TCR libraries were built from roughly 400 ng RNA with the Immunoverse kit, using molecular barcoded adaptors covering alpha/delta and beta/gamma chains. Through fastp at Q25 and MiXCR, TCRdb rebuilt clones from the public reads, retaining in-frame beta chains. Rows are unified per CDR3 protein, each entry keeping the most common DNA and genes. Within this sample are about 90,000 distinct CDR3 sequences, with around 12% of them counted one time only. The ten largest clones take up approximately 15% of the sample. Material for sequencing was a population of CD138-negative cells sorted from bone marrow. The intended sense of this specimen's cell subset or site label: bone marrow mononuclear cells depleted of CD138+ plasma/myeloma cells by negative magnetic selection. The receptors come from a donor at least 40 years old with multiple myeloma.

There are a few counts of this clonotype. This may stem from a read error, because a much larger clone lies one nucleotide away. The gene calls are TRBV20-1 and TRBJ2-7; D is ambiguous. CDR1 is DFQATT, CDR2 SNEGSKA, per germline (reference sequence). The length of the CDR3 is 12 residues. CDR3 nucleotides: TGCAGTGCTAGCGCCAGTTCCTACGAGCGGTACTTC. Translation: CSASASSYERYF.

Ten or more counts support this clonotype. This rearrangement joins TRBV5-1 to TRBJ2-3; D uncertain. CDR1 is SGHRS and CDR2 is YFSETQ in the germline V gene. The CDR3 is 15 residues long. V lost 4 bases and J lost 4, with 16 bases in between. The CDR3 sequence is CASSPNYIVSDTQYF. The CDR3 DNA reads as TGCGCCAGCAGCCCCAATTACATTGTCTCAGATACGCAGTATTTT.

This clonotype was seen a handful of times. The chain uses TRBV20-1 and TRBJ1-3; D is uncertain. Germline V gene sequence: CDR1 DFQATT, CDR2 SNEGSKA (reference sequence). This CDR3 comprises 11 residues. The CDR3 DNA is TGCAGCGCCCCGCATCAGAACACCATATATTTT. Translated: CSAPHQNTIYF.

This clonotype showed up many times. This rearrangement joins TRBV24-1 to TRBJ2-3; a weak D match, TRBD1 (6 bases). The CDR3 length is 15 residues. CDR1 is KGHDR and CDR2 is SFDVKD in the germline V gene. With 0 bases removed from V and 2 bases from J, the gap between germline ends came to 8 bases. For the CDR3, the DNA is TGTGCCACCAGTGATTTGCGACAGGACACAGATACGCAGTATTTT. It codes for CATSDLRQDTDTQYF.

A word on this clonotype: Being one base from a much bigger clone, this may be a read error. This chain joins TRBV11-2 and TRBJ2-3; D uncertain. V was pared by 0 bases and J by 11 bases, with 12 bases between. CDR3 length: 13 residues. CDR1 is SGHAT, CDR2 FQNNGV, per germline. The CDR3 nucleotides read TGTGCCAGCAGCTTAGAGGCTGGAAGTAGGCAGTATTTT. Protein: CASSLEAGSRQYF.

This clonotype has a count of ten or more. The CDR3 DNA reads TGCGCCAGCAGCTACACCCCGAGGGGGCAGGGCAATCAGCCCCAGCATTTT. The encoded protein is CASSYTPRGQGNQPQHF. This chain uses TRBV5-1 with TRBJ1-5; 7 bases are a match to TRBD1. This CDR3 has 17 amino acids. V was pared by 3 bases and J by 2 bases, with 11 bases of the junction left unmatched. Germline V gives CDR1 SGHRS, CDR2 YFSETQ.

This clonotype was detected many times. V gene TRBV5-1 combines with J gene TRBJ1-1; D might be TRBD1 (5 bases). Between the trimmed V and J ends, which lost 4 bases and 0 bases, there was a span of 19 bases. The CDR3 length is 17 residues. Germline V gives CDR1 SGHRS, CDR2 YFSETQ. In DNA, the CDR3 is TGCGCCAGCAGCCCGGGACGGACTTACTTTATGAACACTGAAGCTTTCTTT. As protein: CASSPGRTYFMNTEAFF.